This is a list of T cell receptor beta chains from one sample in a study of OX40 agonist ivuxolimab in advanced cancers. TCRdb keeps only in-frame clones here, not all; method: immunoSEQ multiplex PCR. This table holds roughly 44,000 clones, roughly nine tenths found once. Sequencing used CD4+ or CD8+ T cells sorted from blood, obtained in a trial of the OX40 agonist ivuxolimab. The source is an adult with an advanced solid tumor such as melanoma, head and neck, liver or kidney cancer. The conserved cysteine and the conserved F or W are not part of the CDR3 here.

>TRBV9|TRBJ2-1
ASSPTTYNEQF
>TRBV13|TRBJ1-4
ASSPFRVEGEKLF
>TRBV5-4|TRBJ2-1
ASMKGASDEQF
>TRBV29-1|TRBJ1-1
SVVRLNTEAF
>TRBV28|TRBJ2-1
ASSLANEQF
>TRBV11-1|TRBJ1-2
ASSLAPDSVYGYT
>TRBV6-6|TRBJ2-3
ASSPRSWGTDTQY
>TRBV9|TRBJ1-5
ASSPGVTDQPQH
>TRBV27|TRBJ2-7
ASNPGVGYEQY
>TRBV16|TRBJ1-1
ASSQLDTEAF
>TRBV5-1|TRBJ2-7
ASSLPPHYEQY
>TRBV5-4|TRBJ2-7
ASSPVPDAHEQY
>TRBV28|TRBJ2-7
ASLSPTSGIYEQY
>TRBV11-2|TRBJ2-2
AAQKGPRTGELF
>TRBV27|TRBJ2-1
ASSLSGSNEQF
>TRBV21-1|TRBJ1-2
ASSTAGINYGYT
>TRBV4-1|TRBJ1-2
ASSRSRTEDYGYT
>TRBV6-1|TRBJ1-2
ASRGTGAYGYT
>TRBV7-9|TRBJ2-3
ASSPTSGDGDTQY